One sample yielded the 25 T cell receptor beta chains listed below, sequenced in a study of T cell changes during pregnancy in multiple sclerosis. Clones were sequenced by immunoSEQ multiplex PCR, and TCRdb holds only the in-frame ones, with some missing. The data hold 40,000 or so clones, with roughly nine tenths observed a single time. The sequencing here drew on CD8+ T cells from peripheral blood mononuclear cells, taken in the second trimester of pregnancy. Source of these receptors: a female donor with multiple sclerosis, enrolled in a pregnancy study.

The chain carries TRBV9 and TRBJ2-7, with a weak D call TRBD2 (5 bases). The CDR3 contains 12 residues. With 5 bases removed from V and 7 bases from J, the gap between germline ends came to 13 bases. CDR1 and CDR2 from the germline V gene are SGDLS and YYNGEE. The CDR3 DNA is TGTGCCAGCAGTGAGGCCGGGGATGAGCAGTACTTC. The encoded protein is CASSEAGDEQYF.

The rearrangement joins TRBV27 to TRBJ2-3; D is perhaps TRBD1 (6 bases). V gave up 2 bases and J gave up 4 bases, with 13 bases separating them. Germline V gene data show CDR1 as MNHEY and CDR2 as SMNVEV (reference sequence). The CDR3 runs 15 residues. CDR3 sequence reads: CASSLEGHRADTQYF. The DNA of the CDR3 is TGTGCCAGCAGTTTAGAGGGACACCGGGCAGATACGCAGTATTTT.

The genes are TRBV6-1 and TRBJ1-2, with 7 bases matching TRBD1. CDR3 length: 16 amino acids. Germline-derived CDR1 and CDR2 are MNHNS and SASEGT. Unmatched junction bases numbered 8, after V lost 0 bases and J lost 4 bases. CDR3 coding DNA: TGTGCCAGCAGTGAAGCTTTTAGGACAGGAACCTATGGCTACACCTTC. Its protein product is CASSEAFRTGTYGYTF.

The gene calls are TRBV6-6 and TRBJ2-5, with 11 positions matching TRBD2. The CDR3 sequence is 14 residues long. Trimming at V came to 6 bases and at J to 3 bases, leaving 3 bases not matched to a gene. CDR1 is MNHNY, CDR2 SVGAGI, per germline (reference sequence). In DNA, the CDR3 is TGTGCCAGCAGCCAGGGACTAGCGGAAGAGACCCAGTACTTC. It codes for CASSQGLAEETQYF.

The V and J genes are TRBV6-1 and TRBJ2-7; 8 bases are a match to TRBD1. From germline, CDR1 is MNHNS and CDR2 SASEGT. The CDR3 loop spans 14 amino acids. Germline trimming cut 5 bases from V and 3 bases from J; bases unmatched to any gene: 6. CDR3 DNA sequence: TGTGCCAGCAGTCCCGGGACAGGAAACTACGAGCAGTACTTC. It is translated as CASSPGTGNYEQYF.

V usage is TRBV27 and J usage is TRBJ1-1; 7 nucleotides match TRBD1. The CDR3 consists of 16 residues. V dropped 4 bases and J dropped 1; count of bases not matched to a gene: 9. The germline V gene encodes CDR1 MNHEY and CDR2 SMNVEV (reference sequence). The CDR3 region is CASSSLTGKWNTEAFF. The CDR3 nucleotides are TGTGCCAGCAGTTCCCTGACAGGGAAATGGAACACTGAAGCTTTCTTT.

V is TRBV7-2 and J is TRBJ1-1; 7 bases map to TRBD1. The germline CDR1 and CDR2 sequences are SGHTA and FQGNSA. This CDR3 is 15 amino acids long. Trimming took 1 base from V and 5 from J; bases not matched to a gene: 7. The CDR3 region is CASSLGGGAGTEAFF. DNA of the CDR3: TGTGCCAGCAGCTTAGGAGGGGGCGCAGGGACTGAAGCTTTCTTT.

The chain joins TRBV27 to TRBJ2-3; TRBD2 matches at 9 bases. J gave up 2 bases and V 3 bases, and 6 bases lay outside the gene matches. The germline V gene has CDR1 MNHEY and CDR2 SMNVEV (reference sequence). CDR3 length: 16 residues. The CDR3 DNA reads as TGTGCCAGCAGTTTGACTCCTAGCGGGACCACAGATACGCAGTATTTT. Translated, it gives CASSLTPSGTTDTQYF.

The J gene is TRBJ1-5, the V gene TRBV27; 8 nucleotides line up with TRBD1. The CDR3 extends over 15 amino acids. J lost 9 bases, V lost 4 bases, and 11 bases had no gene match. Germline loops: CDR1 MNHEY, CDR2 SMNVEV (reference sequence). CDR3: CASSSRQGPEGPQHF. CDR3 nucleotides: TGTGCCAGCAGTTCGAGACAGGGGCCCGAAGGGCCCCAGCATTTT.

The V and J genes are TRBV9 and TRBJ1-1, with D tentatively TRBD1 (6 bases). Trimming left V 2 bases short and J 7 bases short, with 9 bases between. Per germline, CDR1 SGDLS and CDR2 YYNGEE. This CDR3 spans 12 amino acids. This CDR3 is CASSVLQGEAFF. CDR3 bases: TGTGCCAGCAGCGTGCTACAGGGTGAAGCTTTCTTT.

The V call is TRBV7-9, the J call TRBJ2-1; TRBD2 aligns across 7 bases. CDR1 is SEHNR and CDR2 is FQNEAQ in the germline V gene (reference sequence). V lost 0 bases to trimming and J lost 7 bases; unmatched junction nucleotides: 3. This CDR3 is built from 14 residues. In DNA form, the CDR3 reads TGTGCCAGCAGCTTAGCGGGAGGGCCGAATGAGCAGTTCTTC. It encodes CASSLAGGPNEQFF.

The gene calls are TRBV5-1 and TRBJ1-2, with 7 bases that match TRBD1. CDR3 length: 15 amino acids. Germline V lookup: CDR1 SGHRS, CDR2 YFSETQ. V dropped 0 bases and J dropped 4; count of bases not matched to a gene: 6. The CDR3 loop reads CASSLVSGGGYGYTF. CDR3 DNA sequence: TGCGCCAGCAGCTTGGTCTCAGGGGGTGGCTATGGCTACACCTTC.

A few counts support this clone. This chain uses TRBV12-2 with TRBJ2-7; the DNA was not compared with TRBD2, the D call given in the table. TRBV12-2 represents a pseudogene. The length of the CDR3 is 15 residues. Here the CDR3 reads CASRFGWTTLYEQYF. The CDR3 DNA is TGTGCAAGTCGCTTTGGATGGACTACTCTCTACGAGCAGTACTTC.

The V gene is TRBV4-1, the J gene TRBJ1-5; D unclear. The V end lost 0 bases, the J end lost 12 bases, and 9 bases lay between the germline ends. The CDR3 is made up of 12 amino acids. The germline gives CDR1 MGHRA, CDR2 YSYEKL. The CDR3 DNA sequence: TGCGCCAGCAGCCAAGAGGGCAGCTACCAGCATTTT. Translation: CASSQEGSYQHF.

The chain links TRBV5-1 to TRBJ2-3; D may be TRBD2 (5 bases). The CDR3 runs to 16 residues. Germline V CDR1 and CDR2: SGHRS, YFSETQ. Deletions cut 4 bases from V and 0 bases from J, with 15 bases between. CDR3 DNA sequence: TGCGCCAGCAGCCCGGTAGTTAGCGAAAGCACAGATACGCAGTATTTT. Amino acids: CASSPVVSESTDTQYF.

The chain recombines TRBV4-3 with TRBJ1-1; a possible D gene is TRBD1 (5 bases). This CDR3 comprises 15 residues. Trimming took off 0 bases at V and 2 bases at J, with 10 bases between the two ends. Germline V gene data show CDR1 as LGHNA and CDR2 as YSLEER. CDR3 in amino acids: CASSQDGGFNTEAFF. The CDR3 nucleotides are TGCGCCAGCAGCCAAGACGGGGGATTTAACACTGAAGCTTTCTTT.

This sequence joins TRBV12-5 and TRBJ1-3; 7 bases match TRBD1. This CDR3 is built from 17 residues. V gave up 1 base and J gave up 0 bases; unmatched junction bases: 6. Germline V gene data show CDR1 as LGHNT and CDR2 as FRNRAP. CDR3: CASGLGWDRSSGNTIYF. In DNA form, the CDR3 reads TGTGCTAGTGGTTTGGGTTGGGACAGAAGCTCTGGAAACACCATATATTTT.

The V and J genes are TRBV9 and TRBJ2-1; D is unclear. Looked up from germline, CDR1 is SGDLS and CDR2 is YYNGEE. V lost 0 bases and J lost 0, with 7 bases in between. The length of the CDR3 is 15 residues. The CDR3 sequence: CASSVGTASYNEQFF. Written as DNA, the CDR3 is TGTGCCAGCAGCGTAGGTACAGCCTCCTACAATGAGCAGTTCTTC.

This chain's CDR3 is CASSAIYQPQHF. CDR3 nucleotide sequence: TGTGCCAGCAGTGCTATATATCAGCCCCAGCATTTT. This rearrangement joins TRBV6-1 to TRBJ1-5; no clear D gene. The CDR3 runs 12 residues. V was shortened by 4 bases and J by 5 bases, with 6 bases between the two germline ends. CDR1 is MNHNS and CDR2 is SASEGT in the germline V gene.

This rearrangement joins TRBV2 to TRBJ2-2, with D perhaps TRBD1 (6 bases). CDR1 and CDR2 (germline): SNHLY, FYNNEI. Between the trimmed V and J ends, which lost 4 bases and 6 bases, there was a span of 12 bases. The CDR3 runs to 14 residues. The CDR3 DNA reads TGTGCCAGCAGTGGGGGGCCCCCCGCCGGGGAGCTGTTTTTT. This codes for CASSGGPPAGELFF. Full variable domain (rest looked up from reference TRBV2 and TRBJ2-2): EPEVTQTPSHQVTQMGQEVILRCVPISNHLYFYWYRQILGQKVEFLVSFYNNEISEKSEIFDDQFSVERPDGSNFTLKIRSTKLEDSAMYFCASSGGPPAGELFFGEGSRLTVL.

This chain links TRBV4-1 with TRBJ2-7; 9 bases align to TRBD1. J gave up 3 bases and V 2 bases, and 8 bases lay outside the gene matches. This CDR3 is 16 amino acids long. The V gene's germline CDR1 is MGHRA and CDR2 YSYEKL. CDR3 amino acids: CASSQSPGTGSYEQYF. The CDR3 coding sequence is TGCGCCAGCAGCCAATCCCCCGGGACAGGGAGCTACGAGCAGTACTTC.

The V gene is TRBV19, the J gene TRBJ1-2; D unresolved. The CDR3 is 15 amino acids. Per the germline V gene, CDR1 is LNHDA and CDR2 is SQIVND (reference sequence). Trimming took 5 bases from V and 8 from J, leaving 21 bases between them. The CDR3 bases are TGTGCCAGTAGTGTCTGGACGGACTTTTCGTCCGGCTACACCTTC. Its translation: CASSVWTDFSSGYTF.

The chain recombines TRBV6-1 with TRBJ1-4; 8 positions agree with TRBD1. V shed 1 base, J shed 7 bases, and the junction held 2 bases outside the gene matches. The CDR3 spans 14 residues. Germline V gene sequence: CDR1 MNHNS, CDR2 SASEGT. The CDR3 region is CASSEVQGGEKLFF. In DNA form, the CDR3 reads TGTGCCAGCAGTGAAGTACAGGGGGGTGAAAAACTGTTTTTT.

This chain links TRBV7-2 with TRBJ2-7; 7 nucleotides line up with TRBD2. The CDR3 consists of 14 residues. CDR1 and CDR2 (germline): SGHTA, FQGNSA. The junction had 6 bases not matched to a gene; V was cut back by 4 bases and J by 3 bases. The CDR3 DNA follows: TGTGCCAGCAGCTGGACGGGGGGAGACTACGAGCAGTACTTC. Protein product: CASSWTGGDYEQYF.

V and J are TRBV2 and TRBJ2-7; perhaps TRBD2 as D (5 bases). V gave up 10 bases and J gave up 9 bases, with 16 bases separating them. Germline V gene lookup returns CDR1 SNHLY and CDR2 FYNNEI. The CDR3 is made up of 11 amino acids. CDR3 nucleotide sequence: TGTGCCACAACGGGCCAGGAGGCGCAGTACTTC. Residues: CATTGQEAQYF.